This is a list of T cell receptor beta chains from one sample in a study of response to subunit inactivated influenza vaccine. Each CDR3 protein gets one entry after TCRdb re-called the RT-PCR reads with MiXCR. The sample includes approximately 160,000 distinct CDR3 sequences, roughly 10% of them seen just once. Sample: CD8+ T cells sorted from PBMCs, taken less than 30 months after vaccination. Source of these receptors: a man between 50 and 75 years old who received an inactivated influenza vaccine. CDR3s include the opening cysteine and the closing phenylalanine or tryptophan. The D gene is left open where the match is weak. Only some rows state a clone size, as once, few, many or a class for expanded clones.

clone size,J gene,V gene,D gene,CDR3 length,CDR3 DNA,CDR3 protein
.,TRBJ2-2,TRBV20-1,.,14,TGCAGTGCTAGGGTAGGACTCAACACCGGGGAGCTGTTTTTT,CSARVGLNTGELFF
.,TRBJ2-3,TRBV6-2/TRBV6-3,TRBD2,20,TGTGCCAGCAGTTACACCGGGACTAGCGGGAGGACCTCTCTCACAGATACGCAGTATTTT,CASSYTGTSGRTSLTDTQYF
.,TRBJ1-1,TRBV18,.,14,TGTGCCAGCTCACCTCTGACGGAAAACACTGAAGCTTTCTTT,CASSPLTENTEAFF
few,TRBJ2-7,TRBV5-6,.,14,TGTGCCAGCAGCATCGGTCAGGGTTTCTACGAGCAGTACTTC,CASSIGQGFYEQYF
.,TRBJ2-7,TRBV7-2,TRBD1,17,TGTGCCAGCAGCTTAGGCCGGACTGGGACAGGGTGGTACGAGCAGTACTTC,CASSLGRTGTGWYEQYF
many,TRBJ2-1,TRBV11-2,TRBD2,15,TGTGCCAGCAGCTTAATTAGCGGGAACATCCATGAGCAGTTCTTC,CASSLISGNIHEQFF
few,TRBJ2-1,TRBV5-5,TRBD2,15,TGTGCCAGCAGCTTGGACGGGGGGGCCGGGAATGAGCAGTTCTTC,CASSLDGGAGNEQFF
few,TRBJ2-2,TRBV29-1,.,15,TGCAGCGTTGAGGTAGTGACTAGGGCCACCGGGGAGCTGTTTTTT,CSVEVVTRATGELFF
few,TRBJ2-2,TRBV5-1,TRBD2,17,TGCGCCAGCAGCTTGGTTTTGGCTAGCGGGGGCACCGGGGAGCTGTTTTTT,CASSLVLASGGTGELFF
.,TRBJ1-3,TRBV29-1,TRBD1,14,TGCAGCGTTAAAACAGGGGAGGCTGGAAACACCATATATTTT,CSVKTGEAGNTIYF
many,TRBJ1-1,TRBV28,.,17,TGTGCCAGCAGTACCCGGACAGTGACACCCTTTGTGGCTGAAGCTTTCTTT,CASSTRTVTPFVAEAFF
.,TRBJ2-5,TRBV4-2,TRBD2,17,TGTGCCAGCAGCCAAGATCTGGCGGGGGGCCTCCAAGAGACCCAGTACTTC,CASSQDLAGGLQETQYF
few,TRBJ2-2,TRBV25-1,.,13,TGTGCCAGCAGTGAGATAGCTGCCGGGGAGCTGTTTTTT,CASSEIAAGELFF
few,TRBJ1-1,TRBV6-1,.,15,TGTGCCAGCCCCGGAGGGACAAGTCTCAACACTGAAGCTTTCTTT,CASPGGTSLNTEAFF
.,TRBJ2-7,TRBV12-3/TRBV12-4,TRBD2,15,TGTGCCAGCAGTCTCCCGGGACTAGGTTGGTACGAGCAGTACTTC,CASSLPGLGWYEQYF
.,TRBJ2-7,TRBV7-8,.,13,TGTGCCAGCAGCTTAGCCCCTCGGGACGAGCAGTACTTC,CASSLAPRDEQYF
.,TRBJ1-1,TRBV10-3,.,14,TGTGCCATCAGCGGAAGATACGGGGCTAGCGGGGCTTTCTTT,CAISGRYGASGAFF
few,TRBJ1-4,TRBV7-9,.,17,TGTGCCAGCAGCTTAGTAACCCCGGACAGCGCCCCTGAAAAACTGTTTTTT,CASSLVTPDSAPEKLFF
many,TRBJ2-2,TRBV11-2,.,15,TGTGCCAGCAGCCCCGGGACATCGAACACCGGGGAGCTGTTTTTT,CASSPGTSNTGELFF
.,TRBJ2-5,TRBV4-3,.,14,TGCGCCAGCAGCCAATTCTTGGCGGGGGAGACCCAGTACTTC,CASSQFLAGETQYF
few,TRBJ2-7,TRBV14,TRBD1,16,TGTGCCAGCAGCCACCCCACCGGGACAGGGTCCTACGAGCAGTACTTC,CASSHPTGTGSYEQYF
.,TRBJ1-5,TRBV2,TRBD1,16,TGTGCCAGCAGTTATATGGTGACAGGGTACAATCAGCCCCAGCATTTT,CASSYMVTGYNQPQHF
.,TRBJ1-5,TRBV7-9,TRBD1,15,TGTGCCAGCAGCGTCGGGACAGGGGCAGGTCAGCCCCAGCATTTT,CASSVGTGAGQPQHF
few,TRBJ2-7,TRBV20-1,.,15,TGCAGTGCTTTCTCGGCGGCGGGCCCATCCTACGAGCAGTACTTC,CSAFSAAGPSYEQYF
few,TRBJ2-2,TRBV5-1,.,13,TGCGCCAGCACAGCGGCCAGCACCGGGGAGCTGTTTTTT,CASTAASTGELFF
few,TRBJ2-7,TRBV28,TRBD1,14,TGTGCCAGCGGAGACTGGACAGGGCGGAACGAGCAGTACTTC,CASGDWTGRNEQYF
.,TRBJ2-7,TRBV6-5,.,17,TGTGCCAGCAGTTACGGGGTGTTGCGGGGGCTCTCCTACGAGCAGTACTTC,CASSYGVLRGLSYEQYF
few,TRBJ1-3,TRBV7-6,.,14,TGTGCCAGCAGCGTGACAGAATCTGGAAACACCATATATTTT,CASSVTESGNTIYF